The rows below give T cell receptor beta chains drawn from one sample of a study of cytomegalovirus exposure and HLA in healthy donors. The data were produced by immunoSEQ multiplex PCR, yet TCRdb's version contains in-frame clones alone and is incomplete. This table holds some 160,000 clones, over 75% found once. Source material: PBMCs. The receptors were sampled from a woman between 45 and 60 years old in good health and CMV-seronegative. Both conserved end residues are trimmed from each CDR3.

V	J	CDR3
TRBV12-5	TRBJ2-2	ASGLATKAGQVTGELF
TRBV4-3	TRBJ2-1	ASSQVSFLADNEQF
TRBV7-8	TRBJ2-7	ASSWGREAPREQY
TRBV30	TRBJ2-7	AWSVGGGTDEQY
TRBV27	TRBJ1-5	ASSFRGTANSNQPQH
TRBV28	TRBJ2-5	ASSHYPGDQETQY
TRBV28	TRBJ2-1	ASSALAGGSYNEQF
TRBV5-1	TRBJ2-3	ASSLGTPTDTQY
TRBV15	TRBJ2-7	ATSGPGQGGIYEQY
TRBV18	TRBJ2-7	ASSTSYEQY
TRBV5-1	TRBJ1-2	ASSPRQGGYGYT
TRBV5-1	TRBJ1-1	ASTKGAGDTEAF
TRBV5-4	TRBJ1-1	ASSLPTGGHTEAF
TRBV19	TRBJ1-1	ASGGQTLNTEAF
TRBV2	TRBJ1-5	ASSDQGSNQPQH
TRBV5-1	TRBJ2-5	ASSGQQETQY
TRBV7-2	TRBJ1-2	ASSPRTGQEWGRT
TRBV28	TRBJ2-7	ASSFVRTGDSTYEQY
TRBV6-1	TRBJ2-3	ASSEVSGSRSGTQY
TRBV19	TRBJ1-1	ASSSVVRQGNTEAF
TRBV11-3	TRBJ2-5	ASSLGQGLEETQY
TRBV27	TRBJ1-6	ASSLPRTGEGAKYSPLH
TRBV19	TRBJ1-1	ASSILSSTEAF
TRBV27	TRBJ2-7	ASSYTRRTHEQY
TRBV10-3	TRBJ1-5	AISGAGDSNQPQH
TRBV7-8	TRBJ2-1	ASSLAWAVYNEQF
TRBV6-4	TRBJ2-7	ASSRGQGYEQY
TRBV9	TRBJ2-7	ASSVVASSSYEQY
TRBV7-9	TRBJ2-7	ASSLVWSYEQY
TRBV2	TRBJ1-2	ASVDRTYGYT
TRBV28	TRBJ2-2	ASRLRGADTGELF
TRBV11-2	TRBJ1-3	ASSLDPNLGNTIY
TRBV4-2	TRBJ2-7	ASSQDGTRNSYEQY
TRBV27	TRBJ2-2	ASRTRDRNTGELF
TRBV27	TRBJ1-2	ASGPEYRDNGYT
TRBV2	TRBJ2-7	ASSGGTSSDEQY
TRBV4-3	TRBJ2-3	ASSQGNSGGSSDTQY
TRBV28	TRBJ1-4	ASSTQGVGLTNEKLF
TRBV7-8	TRBJ2-6	ASSLKYSRSVAGANVLT
TRBV7-3	TRBJ2-1	ASSQDSYGEQF
TRBV10-1	TRBJ2-5	ASSEVRGGGDQETQY
TRBV7-9	TRBJ1-1	ASSLTIRDTEAF
TRBV5-1	TRBJ2-7	ASSPDSHSSYEQY
TRBV10-1	-	ASSDVGLAGSRGWSPYEQY
TRBV4-3	TRBJ2-7	ASSQELGGAYEQY
TRBV2	TRBJ2-2	ASRTGTGGPGELF
TRBV4-2	TRBJ1-3	ASSPRDREGNTIY
TRBV6-1	TRBJ1-5	ASRGWGDSNQPQH
TRBV5-4	TRBJ2-1	ASSLGTFSYNEQF
TRBV5-1	TRBJ2-1	ASSLEGPGLAGGHGNEQF
TRBV9	TRBJ2-1	ASSVVGLAVYNEQF
TRBV18	TRBJ2-1	ASSPARVADNEQF